Shown below are 31 T cell receptor beta chains from a single sample sequenced in a study of neurological immune-mediated disorders. TCRdb passed the 5' RACE reads through MiXCR, listing each CDR3 protein once. The sample includes tens of thousands of distinct CDR3 sequences, 2% to 2.5% of them seen just once. What was sequenced was PBMCs. These receptors all come from a middle-aged man with multiple sclerosis.

This clonotype was seen many times. The chain links TRBV7-2 to TRBJ2-5; unclear D gene. The CDR3 is 17 residues long. The germline V gene encodes CDR1 SGHTA and CDR2 FQGNSA. V was clipped by 2 bases and J by 2 bases, with 18 bases between them. CDR3 loop: CASSLSTRPSTQETQYF. The CDR3 region has the DNA TGTGCCAGCAGCTTATCTACTCGACCTAGTACTCAAGAGACCCAGTACTTC.

This clonotype was counted at least ten times. This sequence joins TRBV6-2 or TRBV6-3 and TRBJ2-6, with 11 bases lining up with TRBD2. This CDR3 spans 20 amino acids. CDR1 and CDR2 from the germline V gene are MNHEY and SVGEGT. Trimming cost V 7 bases and J 0 bases; bases outside gene matches: 14. CDR3 protein: CASTSAFLAGGPSGANVLTF. As DNA, the CDR3 is TGTGCCAGCACCTCGGCCTTTCTAGCGGGGGGTCCCTCTGGGGCCAACGTCCTGACTTTC.

This clonotype has a count of ten or more. This chain uses TRBV27 with TRBJ2-2; 11 bases match TRBD2. The germline V gene has CDR1 MNHEY and CDR2 SMNVEV (reference sequence). The CDR3 runs to 15 residues. Trimming cost V 4 bases and J 4 bases; bases outside gene matches: 2. Here the CDR3 reads CASSSLAGVTGELFF. The CDR3 DNA reads TGTGCCAGCAGTTCACTAGCGGGGGTCACCGGGGAGCTGTTTTTT.

This clonotype has a count of ten or more. J is TRBJ1-3 and V is TRBV29-1; D gene uncertain. V was shortened by 2 bases and J by 4 bases, with 9 bases between the two germline ends. Germline V CDR1 and CDR2: SQVTM, ANQGSEA. This CDR3 has 13 amino acids. CDR3 nucleotides: TGCAGCGTTGAAATTTCTCAGGGAAACACCATATATTTT. This translates into CSVEISQGNTIYF.

This clonotype has ten or more counts. The chain combines TRBV5-1 with TRBJ1-5, with TRBD1 matching 8 bases. Germline trimming cut 4 bases from V and 1 base from J; bases unmatched to any gene: 4. The CDR3 extends over 15 amino acids. Germline V gives CDR1 SGHRS, CDR2 YFSETQ. Here the CDR3 reads CASSPRTGSNQPQHF. The CDR3 DNA follows: TGCGCCAGCAGCCCGAGGACAGGGAGCAATCAGCCCCAGCATTTT.

This clonotype was counted many times. The rearrangement links TRBV6-2 or TRBV6-3 to TRBJ1-2; a possible D gene is TRBD1 (6 bases). Germline lookup yields CDR1 MNHEY and CDR2 SVGEGT. The CDR3 is 15 amino acids. Trimming left V 8 bases short and J 2 bases short, with 18 bases between. The CDR3 DNA reads TGTGCCAGCCTCGACTTCGGACAGAACAACTATGGCTACACCTTC. This encodes CASLDFGQNNYGYTF.

This clonotype came up many times. This rearrangement joins TRBV5-1 to TRBJ1-1; 8 bases are a match to TRBD1. The CDR3 loop spans 16 amino acids. Germline values: CDR1 SGHRS, CDR2 YFSETQ. Trimming cost V 3 bases and J 3 bases; bases outside gene matches: 10. The CDR3 DNA reads as TGCGCCAGCAGCTCAGACGGACAGGGAATATACACTGAAGCTTTCTTT. Translation: CASSSDGQGIYTEAFF.

V usage is TRBV18 and J usage is TRBJ1-4, with 8 bases matching TRBD1. After removal of 4 bases from V and 5 bases from J, the junction contained 6 bases not matched to a gene. There are 15 residues in the CDR3. CDR1 and CDR2 from the germline V gene are KGHSH and LQKENI. This chain's CDR3 is CASSRGTGENEKLFF. The CDR3 bases are TGTGCCAGCTCACGTGGGACAGGAGAGAATGAAAAACTGTTTTTT.

This clonotype was seen many times. The chain joins TRBV7-2 to TRBJ2-7; D possibly corresponds to TRBD1 (7 bases). Trimming took 2 bases from V and 5 from J, leaving 16 bases between them. The germline CDR1 and CDR2 sequences are SGHTA and FQGNSA. This CDR3 contains 15 residues. The CDR3 sequence: CASSLRRQGGNEQYF. The CDR3 nucleotides read TGTGCCAGCAGCTTAAGGAGGCAGGGGGGCAACGAGCAGTACTTC.

This clonotype was seen more than once but under ten times. A much larger clonotype is one base distant, so this may be a read error. The chain combines TRBV24-1 with TRBJ2-1, with TRBD2 as a possible D gene (6 bases). This CDR3 has 14 residues. Germline loops: CDR1 KGHDR, CDR2 SFDVKD. V lost 3 bases and J 7 bases, leaving 12 bases between the germline ends. CDR3 sequence: CATSDPNAGNEQFF. CDR3 DNA: TGTGCCACCAGTGATCCGAACGCGGGAAATGAGCAGTTCTTC.

This clonotype showed up many times. The V and J genes are TRBV20-1 and TRBJ1-5, with 9 nucleotides matching TRBD1. The germline gives CDR1 DFQATT, CDR2 SNEGSKA (reference sequence). The CDR3 runs to 15 residues. V shed 6 bases, J shed 2 bases, and the junction held 8 bases outside the gene matches. As DNA, the CDR3 is TGCAGTGCGACGGGACAGGGTATGCGCAATCAGCCCCAGCATTTT. This codes for CSATGQGMRNQPQHF.

This clonotype was observed many times. The V and J genes are TRBV11-3 and TRBJ2-2, with 9 positions matching TRBD2. The CDR3 runs to 16 residues. Germline V CDR1 and CDR2: SGHNT, YENEEA. V lost 5 bases to trimming and J lost 6 bases; unmatched junction nucleotides: 10. CDR3 nucleotide sequence: TGTGCCAGCAGCGGAGGCCTGGGACTAGCAGCCGGGGAGCTGTTTTTT. This translates into CASSGGLGLAAGELFF.

At least ten counts were recorded for this clonotype. The J gene is TRBJ2-1, the V gene TRBV7-2; D may be TRBD1 (6 bases). Deletions cut 2 bases from V and 5 bases from J, with 10 bases between. The CDR3 contains 14 residues. In germline, CDR1 is SGHTA, CDR2 FQGNSA. CDR3 DNA: TGTGCCAGCAGCTTATCATCAGGGGACAATGAGCAGTTCTTC. Residues: CASSLSSGDNEQFF.

The sample holds many counts of this clonotype. The chain uses TRBV5-1 and TRBJ2-1; 8 nucleotides align to TRBD1. Unmatched junction bases numbered 5, after V lost 4 bases and J lost 2 bases. The CDR3 spans 15 residues. CDR1 SGHRS and CDR2 YFSETQ come from the germline V gene. The CDR3 nucleotides read TGCGCCAGCAGCATAGACAGGGGTACCTACAATGAGCAGTTCTTC. Its protein is CASSIDRGTYNEQFF. The full variable domain, in which reference TRBV5-1 and TRBJ2-1 provide the parts outside the CDR3, is KAGVTQTPRYLIKTRGQQVTLSCSPISGHRSVSWYQQTPGQGLQFLFEYFSETQRNKGNFPGRFSGRQFSNSRSEMNVSTLELGDSALYLCASSIDRGTYNEQFFGPGTRLTVL.

The V and J genes are TRBV18 and TRBJ1-6, with D maybe TRBD1 (6 bases). V was pared by 3 bases and J by 0 bases, with 15 bases between. CDR1 and CDR2 from the germline V gene are KGHSH and LQKENI. The length of the CDR3 is 18 residues. This chain's CDR3 is CASSPLDSPSSYNSPLHF. In DNA form, the CDR3 reads TGTGCCAGCTCACCGTTGGACAGTCCGAGCTCCTATAATTCACCCCTCCACTTT.

This clonotype was counted at least ten times. This chain links TRBV5-6 with TRBJ1-4; TRBD1 matches at 7 bases. Looked up from germline, CDR1 is SGHDT and CDR2 is YYEEEE. This CDR3 comprises 14 residues. V was clipped by 5 bases and J by 8 bases; unmatched bases: 9. The CDR3 bases are TGTGCCAGCAGGCTTGAGGGGGCCAAGGAAAAACTGTTTTTT. Its protein product is CASRLEGAKEKLFF.

This clonotype has ten or more counts. The chain couples TRBV14 to TRBJ2-3; D is uncertain. Trimming left V 1 base short and J 3 bases short, with 5 bases between. This CDR3 has 13 residues. CDR1 is SGHDN, CDR2 FVKESK, per germline. DNA for the CDR3: TGTGCCAGCAGCCAAGCCATGACAGATACGCAGTATTTT. Protein sequence: CASSQAMTDTQYF.

The chain carries TRBV5-4 and TRBJ1-1; tentative D call: TRBD1 (5 bases). CDR1 is SGHNT and CDR2 is YYREEE in the germline V gene (reference sequence). The CDR3 totals 14 residues. V lost 5 bases to trimming and J lost 0 bases, with 11 bases between them. The CDR3 DNA reads TGTGCCAGCAGAAAGGGACCGCTGAACACTGAAGCTTTCTTT. Residues: CASRKGPLNTEAFF.

This clonotype was counted many times. CDR3 protein: CSARDLQGNTEAFF. The CDR3 DNA sequence: TGCAGTGCTAGAGACTTACAGGGGAACACTGAAGCTTTCTTT. The chain uses TRBV20-1 and TRBJ1-1, with D perhaps TRBD1 (6 bases). Germline CDR1 is DFQATT and CDR2 is SNEGSKA (reference sequence). The V end was cut by 0 bases, the J end by 1 base, with 9 bases between. CDR3 length equals 14 residues.

There are many counts of this clonotype. The chain combines TRBV7-2 with TRBJ1-6; maybe TRBD1 (6 bases). Per the germline V gene, CDR1 is SGHTA and CDR2 is FQGNSA. V was clipped by 4 bases and J by 7 bases, with 26 bases between them. The CDR3 sequence is 19 residues long. Here the CDR3 DNA reads TGTGCCAGCAGCTCGACAGTCCTACAGGGCACTAGATTGAATTCACCCCTCCACTTT. Its translation: CASSSTVLQGTRLNSPLHF.

This clonotype has ten or more counts. The V and J genes are TRBV6-2 or TRBV6-3 and TRBJ2-7, with 10 bases identical to TRBD1. This CDR3 is built from 15 residues. J gave up 3 bases and V 6 bases, and 8 bases lay outside the gene matches. The germline V gene has CDR1 MNHEY and CDR2 SVGEGT. The CDR3: CASRNGQGGLYEQYF. The CDR3 nucleotides are TGTGCCAGCAGAAACGGACAGGGGGGACTCTACGAGCAGTACTTC.

The chain couples TRBV15 to TRBJ1-3; no firm D call. Trimming shortened V by 1 base and J by 0 bases, and 10 bases separated the two germline ends. Germline V gives CDR1 LNHNV, CDR2 YYDKDF (reference sequence). The CDR3 runs to 16 residues. CDR3 sequence reads: CATSRGRPNSGNTIYF. Here the CDR3 DNA reads TGTGCCACCAGCAGAGGACGGCCTAACTCTGGAAACACCATATATTTT. The whole variable domain, remainder taken from reference TRBV15 and TRBJ1-3, is DAMVIQNPRYQVTQFGKPVTLSCSQTLNHNVMYWYQQKSSQAPKLLFHYYDKDFNNEADTPDNFQSRRPNTSFCFLDIRSPGLGDTAMYLCATSRGRPNSGNTIYFGEGSWLTVV.

This clonotype was detected many times. The genes are TRBV27 and TRBJ1-1; maybe TRBD1 (5 bases). CDR1 and CDR2 from the germline V gene are MNHEY and SMNVEV (reference sequence). V lost 8 bases to trimming and J lost 4 bases, with 14 bases between them. This CDR3 comprises 13 residues. CDR3 nucleotide sequence: TGTGCCAGCGACAGAGCGGGAGGCACTGAAGCTTTCTTT. Amino acid sequence: CASDRAGGTEAFF.

This clonotype was counted at least ten times. The DNA of the CDR3 is TGCAGTGCTAGACGACAGGGAGCGAATCAGCCCCAGCATTTT. It yields the protein CSARRQGANQPQHF. The chain is built from TRBV20-1 and TRBJ1-5, with 7 bases matching TRBD1. The V segment lost 2 bases and the J segment 4 bases; nucleotides outside the gene matches: 5. This CDR3 contains 14 residues. Germline V gene lookup returns CDR1 DFQATT and CDR2 SNEGSKA (reference sequence).

This clonotype showed up many times. The V gene is TRBV27, the J gene TRBJ1-2, with TRBD1 as a possible D gene (5 bases). This CDR3 has 15 residues. Germline lookup yields CDR1 MNHEY and CDR2 SMNVEV (reference sequence). Trimming left V 5 bases short and J 5 bases short, with 18 bases between. Here the CDR3 reads CASSAPGGGVYGYTF. The DNA of the CDR3 is TGTGCCAGCAGTGCCCCGGGCGGGGGGGTTTATGGCTACACCTTC.

This clonotype was counted ten times or more. This chain connects TRBV4-3 to TRBJ1-2, with 7 bases aligning to TRBD1. Germline lookup yields CDR1 LGHNA and CDR2 YSLEER. The CDR3 loop spans 15 amino acids. V was clipped by 0 bases and J by 4 bases; unmatched bases: 5. The CDR3 sequence is CASSQEQGEVYGYTF. CDR3 bases: TGCGCCAGCAGCCAAGAGCAGGGGGAAGTCTATGGCTACACCTTC.

Many counts were recorded for this clonotype. This chain joins TRBV29-1 and TRBJ1-1; possibly TRBD1 for D (6 bases). Germline V CDR1 and CDR2: SQVTM, ANQGSEA. The CDR3 loop spans 14 amino acids. The V gene lost 7 bases and the J gene lost 1 base, with 16 bases spanning the gap. CDR3 DNA sequence: TGCAGCGCCCGGGGAGGGGGGGGGAACACTGAAGCTTTCTTT. Its protein product is CSARGGGGNTEAFF. Supplemented by reference TRBV29-1 and TRBJ1-1, the full variable domain reads SAVISQKPSRDICQRGTSLTIQCQVDSQVTMMFWYRQQPGQSLTLIATANQGSEATYESGFVIDKFPISRPNLTFSTLTVSNMSPEDSSIYLCSARGGGGNTEAFFGQGTRLTVV.

At least ten counts were recorded for this clonotype. This chain links TRBV12-3 or TRBV12-4 with TRBJ2-5; D may match TRBD1 or TRBD2 (6 bases each). The CDR3 spans 12 residues. V lost 3 bases and J 7 bases, leaving 9 bases between the germline ends. The CDR3 nucleotides are TGTGCCAGCAGTTTTGAGGGGGGGACCCAGTACTTC. It specifies CASSFEGGTQYF.

There are many counts of this clonotype. The chain links TRBV12-3 or TRBV12-4 to TRBJ2-7; 10 nucleotides align to TRBD2. V lost 4 bases and J lost 2; bases outside the gene matches: 5. This CDR3 contains 15 residues. The DNA of the CDR3 is TGTGCCAGCAGTTCCCAAAGCGGGGGGGCCTACGAGCAGTACTTC. Residues: CASSSQSGGAYEQYF.

Many counts were recorded for this clonotype. This chain uses TRBV6-2 or TRBV6-3 with TRBJ2-3; D is unclear. The V and J ends lost 4 bases and 6 bases respectively, with 8 bases between them. The CDR3 loop spans 12 amino acids. Germline V lookup: CDR1 MNHEY, CDR2 SVGEGT. CDR3 coding DNA: TGTGCCAGCAGTTCCAGTCGGGATACGCAGTATTTT. Its protein product is CASSSSRDTQYF.

This clonotype showed up many times. The V call is TRBV5-1, the J call TRBJ1-1; unclear D gene. Looked up from germline, CDR1 is SGHRS and CDR2 is YFSETQ. Trimming took 5 bases from V and 0 from J, leaving 11 bases between them. The CDR3 consists of 14 residues. In DNA form, the CDR3 reads TGCGCCAGCAGTCCTAGTCAAGTGAACACTGAAGCTTTCTTT. Protein sequence: CASSPSQVNTEAFF.